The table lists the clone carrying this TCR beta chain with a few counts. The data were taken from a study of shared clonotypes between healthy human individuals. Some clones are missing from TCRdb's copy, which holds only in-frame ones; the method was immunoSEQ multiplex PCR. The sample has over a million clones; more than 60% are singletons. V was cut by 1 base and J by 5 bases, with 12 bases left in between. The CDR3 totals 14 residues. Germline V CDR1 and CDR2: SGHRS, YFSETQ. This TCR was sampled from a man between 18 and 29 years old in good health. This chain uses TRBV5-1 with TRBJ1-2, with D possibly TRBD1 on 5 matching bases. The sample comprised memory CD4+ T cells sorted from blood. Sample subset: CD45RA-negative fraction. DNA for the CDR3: TGCGCCAGCAGCTTGATCCAGGGCAATTATGGCTACACCTTC. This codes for CASSLIQGNYGYTF. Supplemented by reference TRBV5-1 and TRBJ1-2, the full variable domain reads KAGVTQTPRYLIKTRGQQVTLSCSPISGHRSVSWYQQTPGQGLQFLFEYFSETQRNKGNFPGRFSGRQFSNSRSEMNVSTLELGDSALYLCASSLIQGNYGYTFGSGTRLTVV.